These 2 T cell receptor beta chains share one sample of origin, sequenced in a study of shared clonotypes between healthy human individuals. The protocol was immunoSEQ multiplex PCR, while the TCRdb copy is restricted to in-frame clones and leaves out a portion. The sample contains fewer than 600,000 clones, more than 70% of which appear only once. The sequenced sample was PBMCs. These receptor sequences come from a woman in her thirties or forties in good health. Some clones in this sample may be carry-over from other donors' samples.

To note about this clone: A much larger clone lies one base from this, so it may be a read error. J is TRBJ2-3 and V is TRBV7-2; possibly TRBD2 for D (5 bases). This CDR3 comprises 14 residues. CDR1 SGHTA and CDR2 FQGNSA come from the germline V gene. V was clipped by 2 bases and J by 4 bases, with 10 bases between them. CDR3 amino acids: CASSLYPAADTQYF. The CDR3 region has the DNA TGTGCCAGCAGCTTATATCCAGCGGCAGATACGCAGTATTTT. Full variable domain (outside the CDR3, taken from reference TRBV7-2 and TRBJ2-3): GAGVSQSPSNKVTEKGKDVELRCDPISGHTALYWYRQSLGQGLEFLIYFQGNSAPDKSGLPSDRFSAERTGGSVSTLTIQRTQQEDSAVYLCASSLYPAADTQYFGPGTRLTVL.

The CDR3 region is CASSWTALHEQYF. CDR3 DNA: TGTGCCAGCAGTTGGACAGCTCTCCACGAGCAGTACTTC. This rearrangement joins TRBV6-6 to TRBJ2-7; a possible D gene is TRBD1 (6 bases). Germline assignment: CDR1 MNHNY and CDR2 SVGAGI (reference sequence). V was clipped by 4 bases and J by 5 bases, with 12 bases between them. The CDR3 is 13 amino acids.